The 27 T cell receptor beta chains in this list originate from one sample, sequenced in a study of beta chain features in type 1 diabetes. Expressed TCRB transcripts were sequenced because the isolated RNA had all been reverse transcribed beforehand. Some clones are missing from TCRdb's copy, which holds only in-frame ones; the method was immunoSEQ multiplex PCR. The sample includes 130,000 to 150,000 clones, more than 9% of them seen just once. Sequences were obtained from naive CD4+ T cells from blood. The receptors were sampled from a man between 18 and 35 years old in good health.

Written as DNA, the CDR3 is TGTGCCAGCAGCGTAGCGGGACAGGGCAACACCGGGGAGCTGTTTTTT. This gives the protein CASSVAGQGNTGELFF. The chain carries TRBV9 and TRBJ2-2; TRBD1 matches 9 bases. Germline V gene sequence: CDR1 SGDLS, CDR2 YYNGEE. After removal of 0 bases from V and 2 bases from J, the junction contained 2 bases not matched to a gene. The CDR3 covers 16 residues.

The chain recombines TRBV7-6 with TRBJ2-7, with D possibly TRBD2 on 6 matching bases. The germline V gene has CDR1 SGHVS and CDR2 FNYEAQ. The CDR3 covers 14 residues. Trimming left V 5 bases short and J 4 bases short, with 15 bases between. The CDR3 nucleotides read TGTGCCAGCAGCGCCCAAGCGGAGGGTTACGAGCAGTACTTC. It encodes CASSAQAEGYEQYF.

This clone was seen a few times. The chain recombines TRBV7-2 with TRBJ1-4; D gene unclear. Germline V lookup: CDR1 SGHTA, CDR2 FQGNSA. Trimming removed 3 bases at V and 5 bases at J, with 7 bases between. The CDR3 totals 13 residues. The CDR3 DNA reads TGTGCCAGCAGCTTCTCAGAAAATGAAAAACTGTTTTTT. Its translation is CASSFSENEKLFF.

The chain joins TRBV2 to TRBJ2-3; D might be TRBD2 (6 bases). Trimming stripped 7 bases from V and 0 bases from J, with 14 bases between. The germline gives CDR1 SNHLY, CDR2 FYNNEI. The CDR3 sequence is 15 residues long. The CDR3 reads CASTPWRGSTDTQYF. CDR3 bases: TGTGCCAGCACGCCCTGGCGGGGTAGCACAGATACGCAGTATTTT.

This clone was seen more than once but under ten times. V is TRBV28 and J is TRBJ2-7; 9 bases match TRBD2. V was pared by 5 bases and J by 5 bases, with 10 bases of the junction left unmatched. CDR1 and CDR2 from the germline V gene are MDHEN and SYDVKM. This CDR3 contains 15 residues. CDR3 residues: CASSPHAGGLNEQYF. In DNA form, the CDR3 reads TGTGCCAGCAGTCCTCACGCGGGGGGGCTGAACGAGCAGTACTTC.

This clone occurred a few times. The chain uses TRBV27 and TRBJ2-2; TRBD1 matches at 8 bases. This CDR3 has 15 residues. V dropped 8 bases and J dropped 4; count of bases not matched to a gene: 9. Germline CDR1 MNHEY, CDR2 SMNVEV (reference sequence). The CDR3 coding sequence is TGTGCCAGCCACCCTCAGGGGGCCACCACCGGGGAGCTGTTTTTT. This encodes CASHPQGATTGELFF.

This clone appeared a few times. This sequence joins TRBV4-2 and TRBJ2-3, with 9 bases that match TRBD2. Germline CDR1 is LGHNA and CDR2 is YNFKEQ. The CDR3 has 16 residues. V dropped 1 base and J dropped 0; count of bases not matched to a gene: 2. The CDR3 region has the DNA TGTGCCAGCAGCCAAGGGACTAGCGAAAGCACAGATACGCAGTATTTT. This sequence encodes CASSQGTSESTDTQYF.

V and J are TRBV9 and TRBJ1-1; unclear D gene. CDR1 and CDR2 from the germline V gene are SGDLS and YYNGEE. This CDR3 has 15 amino acids. Trimming left V 4 bases short and J 3 bases short, with 16 bases between. CDR3 DNA sequence: TGTGCCAGCAGCTCGTCGGGGAGGCTGGACACTGAAGCTTTCTTT. It is translated as CASSSSGRLDTEAFF.

This clone occurred a few times. The rearrangement links TRBV19 to TRBJ2-5, with TRBD2 matching 7 bases. The V gene's germline CDR1 is LNHDA and CDR2 SQIVND (reference sequence). The trim removed 1 base at V and 0 bases at J, leaving 5 bases unmatched. CDR3 length equals 16 residues. The CDR3, as DNA: TGTGCCAGTAGTATAGGATCGGGAGGCCACCAAGAGACCCAGTACTTC. Protein: CASSIGSGGHQETQYF.

This clone was seen only a few times. This chain connects TRBV27 to TRBJ2-5, with D perhaps matching TRBD1 (5 bases). CDR1 is MNHEY, CDR2 SMNVEV, per germline (reference sequence). V was cut by 1 base and J by 4 bases, with 10 bases left in between. This CDR3 has 14 residues. CDR3 nucleotide sequence: TGTGCCAGCAGTTTATATCAGGGTGGAGAGACCCAGTACTTC. It yields the protein CASSLYQGGETQYF.

This chain links TRBV7-2 with TRBJ2-7; tentative D call: TRBD1 (6 bases). Germline V gene data show CDR1 as SGHTA and CDR2 as FQGNSA. Trimming shortened V by 1 base and J by 6 bases, and 16 bases separated the two germline ends. This CDR3 spans 15 amino acids. CDR3 coding DNA: TGTGCCAGCAGCTTAGATCTGGGCAGGGGTGGCGAGCAGTACTTC. Its translation: CASSLDLGRGGEQYF.

This clone came up many times. The rearrangement joins TRBV19 to TRBJ2-3; 10 bases fit TRBD2. Germline V CDR1 and CDR2: LNHDA, SQIVND (reference sequence). With 10 bases clipped from V and 0 bases from J, the junction kept 4 bases outside the gene matches. This CDR3 is built from 14 residues. The chain's CDR3 is CATRTSGSTDTQYF. The CDR3, as DNA: TGTGCCACGAGGACTAGCGGCAGCACAGATACGCAGTATTTT.

This clone was detected a few times. The rearrangement joins TRBV15 to TRBJ2-2; 14 bases line up with TRBD2. The CDR3 sequence is 19 residues long. Per germline, CDR1 LNHNV and CDR2 YYDKDF (reference sequence). J gave up 6 bases and V 3 bases, and 12 bases lay outside the gene matches. The CDR3 protein is CATSSGLAGGLSTPGELFF. The CDR3 DNA is TGTGCCACCAGCAGCGGACTAGCGGGGGGCCTATCCACACCCGGGGAGCTGTTTTTT.

This clone was counted only a few times. The chain is built from TRBV9 and TRBJ2-7, with a possible D match to TRBD2 (5 bases). This CDR3 region has 14 residues. The germline V gene encodes CDR1 SGDLS and CDR2 YYNGEE. V was pared by 3 bases and J by 5 bases, with 15 bases between. CDR3 sequence: CASSASGSDHEQYF. The DNA of the CDR3 is TGTGCCAGCAGCGCCTCGGGTAGCGACCACGAGCAGTACTTC.

This clone has more than one count but fewer than ten. The chain recombines TRBV7-2 with TRBJ2-1, with 8 positions matching TRBD2. This CDR3 has 14 amino acids. V dropped 5 bases and J dropped 6; count of bases not matched to a gene: 6. Looked up from germline, CDR1 is SGHTA and CDR2 is FQGNSA. CDR3 protein: CASSPWTSPNEQFF. The CDR3, as DNA: TGTGCCAGCAGCCCCTGGACTAGCCCCAATGAGCAGTTCTTC.

This clone was seen more than once but under ten times. The rearrangement uses TRBV28 and TRBJ2-1; 8 positions agree with TRBD1. Unmatched junction bases numbered 4, after V lost 5 bases and J lost 4 bases. There are 14 residues in the CDR3. Germline CDR1 is MDHEN and CDR2 is SYDVKM. The CDR3 DNA reads as TGTGCCAGCAGTAAACAGGGGGGTTACAATGAGCAGTTCTTC. This translates into CASSKQGGYNEQFF.

The chain recombines TRBV5-1 with TRBJ2-3, with 8 bases matching TRBD1. This CDR3 contains 15 residues. Germline V gene lookup returns CDR1 SGHRS and CDR2 YFSETQ. With V trimmed by 4 bases and J by 3 bases, 7 bases remained unmatched. The CDR3 bases are TGCGCCAGCAGCCATTCCGGGACAGGTACAGATACGCAGTATTTT. Protein: CASSHSGTGTDTQYF.

In this sample, this clone turned up a few times. This chain connects TRBV18 to TRBJ2-1, with TRBD1 identical over 7 bases. The germline gives CDR1 KGHSH, CDR2 LQKENI. The CDR3 is made up of 15 amino acids. The trim removed 0 bases at V and 4 bases at J, leaving 3 bases unmatched. The CDR3 region is CASSPPGQVYNEQFF. CDR3 coding DNA: TGTGCCAGCTCACCACCCGGACAGGTATACAATGAGCAGTTCTTC.

This chain uses TRBV29-1 with TRBJ2-6; D gene uncertain. The CDR3 is made up of 17 amino acids. The V end was cut by 6 bases, the J end by 0 bases, with 18 bases between. CDR1 and CDR2 (germline): SQVTM, ANQGSEA. In nucleotides, the CDR3 is TGCAGCGTGCCCGCGACTCCCTTAAACTCTGGGGCCAACGTCCTGACTTTC. It encodes CSVPATPLNSGANVLTF.

The gene calls are TRBV4-3 and TRBJ2-7; D call uncertain. The CDR3 is 14 amino acids. V lost 0 bases, J lost 3 bases, and 9 bases lay in between. CDR1 and CDR2 from the germline V gene are LGHNA and YSLEER. CDR3 region: CASSQEPHSYEQYF. Written as DNA, the CDR3 is TGCGCCAGCAGCCAAGAACCCCACAGCTACGAGCAGTACTTC.

The CDR3 here is CASTSFGGTNTGELFF. For the CDR3, the DNA is TGCGCCAGCACCTCTTTCGGCGGGACGAACACCGGGGAGCTGTTTTTT. The chain couples TRBV5-1 to TRBJ2-2, with D perhaps matching TRBD2 (6 bases). Germline CDR1 reads SGHRS; CDR2 reads YFSETQ. V was trimmed by 6 bases and J by 0 bases, leaving 15 bases between them. This CDR3 region has 16 residues.

For this clone: Possible read error: a much larger clone is one base away. The chain recombines TRBV6-1 with TRBJ2-6; possible D gene TRBD2, 6 bases. V was pared by 8 bases and J by 1 base, with 6 bases between. This CDR3 has 13 residues. Germline CDR1 and CDR2: MNHNS and SASEGT. This chain's CDR3 is CASGGSGANVLTF. The DNA of the CDR3 is TGTGCCAGCGGGGGGTCTGGGGCCAACGTCCTGACTTTC.

Written as DNA, the CDR3 is TGTGCCAGCAATCAGGGGCAGAACACTGAAGCTTTCTTT. Protein: CASNQGQNTEAFF. This chain uses TRBV6-5 with TRBJ1-1, with TRBD1 as a possible D gene (6 bases). From germline, CDR1 is MNHEY and CDR2 SVGAGI. This CDR3 is built from 13 residues. Between the trimmed V and J ends, which lost 7 bases and 1 base, there was a span of 10 bases.

The chain couples TRBV11-3 to TRBJ2-1; D uncertain. The CDR3 contains 14 residues. CDR1 is SGHNT, CDR2 YENEEA, per germline. V was clipped by 1 base and J by 7 bases, with 11 bases between them. The CDR3 sequence: CASSLGVRVNEQFF. CDR3 nucleotide sequence: TGTGCCAGCAGCTTAGGGGTCCGGGTGAATGAGCAGTTCTTC.

The gene calls are TRBV2 and TRBJ2-3; 10 nucleotides match TRBD2. The ends lost 3 bases at V and 4 bases at J; junction bases unmatched: 7. The germline CDR1 and CDR2 sequences are SNHLY and FYNNEI. There are 16 residues in the CDR3. The CDR3 bases are TGTGCCAGCAGTGATCCCGGGACTAGCGTAGCAGATACGCAGTATTTT. Its translation: CASSDPGTSVADTQYF.

Here the CDR3 DNA reads TGTGCCAGCAGCTCAGTTTCAGATACGCAGTATTTT. It translates to CASSSVSDTQYF. The chain has TRBV7-6 and TRBJ2-3, with unresolved D. The V and J ends lost 4 bases and 4 bases respectively, with 6 bases between them. CDR1 is SGHVS and CDR2 is FNYEAQ in the germline V gene. The CDR3 consists of 12 residues.

This clone has just a few counts. The V gene is TRBV27, the J gene TRBJ1-6, with unresolved D. Trimming cost V 2 bases and J 2 bases, with 7 bases left between them. This CDR3 contains 15 residues. Germline loops: CDR1 MNHEY, CDR2 SMNVEV (reference sequence). CDR3 nucleotides: TGTGCCAGCAGTTTAGGCGGCCCCTATAATTCACCCCTCCACTTT. Its protein is CASSLGGPYNSPLHF.